The 3 T cell receptor beta chains presented below share a single source sample, sequenced in a study of technical replicates of blood from a handful of donors. TCRdb keeps only in-frame clones here, not all; method: immunoSEQ multiplex PCR. Of tens of thousands of clones in the sample, about 87% were seen once. Sequencing was performed on PBMCs. The source of these receptors is a human donor in good health. Some clones in this sample may be carry-over from other donors' samples.

The rearrangement links TRBV25-1 to TRBJ1-2; no definite D call. CDR1 and CDR2 from the germline V gene are MGHDK and SYGVNS. Trimming stripped 3 bases from V and 3 bases from J, with 5 bases between. The CDR3 spans 12 residues. CDR3 loop: CASSDSYYGYTF. CDR3 nucleotide sequence: TGTGCCAGCAGTGACAGTTACTATGGCTACACCTTC.

The chain couples TRBV28 to TRBJ1-4; D not resolved. This CDR3 is 15 amino acids long. Germline-derived CDR1 and CDR2 are MDHEN and SYDVKM. Trimming left V 7 bases short and J 4 bases short, with 16 bases between. The CDR3 spells CASTTPGRVNEKLFF. CDR3 bases: TGTGCCAGCACCACCCCGGGGAGGGTTAATGAAAAACTGTTTTTT.

The rearrangement uses TRBV6-6 and TRBJ2-7; 9 nucleotides align to TRBD1. The germline V gene has CDR1 MNHNY and CDR2 SVGAGI (reference sequence). The CDR3 loop spans 14 amino acids. After removal of 8 bases from V and 4 bases from J, the junction contained 9 bases not matched to a gene. In DNA, the CDR3 is TGTGCCAGCCGGAATGGGGGACAGGGATACGAGCAGTACTTC. Encoded protein: CASRNGGQGYEQYF.